This passage covers 29 T cell receptor beta chains from one sample sequenced in a study of beta chain features in type 1 diabetes. cDNA synthesis used the whole RNA isolate, giving expressed TCRB sequences. Only in-frame clones appear in the TCRdb table, and some are missing; sequencing was by immunoSEQ multiplex PCR. This sample yields over 350,000 clones, of which over 12% are seen a single time; 0.019% belongs to the top ten. Sequenced material: naive CD4+ T cells from blood. The source is a woman under 30 in good health.

The chain is built from TRBV29-1 and TRBJ2-1, with D perhaps matching TRBD2 (6 bases). V lost 7 bases, J lost 10 bases, and 14 bases lay in between. Germline V CDR1 and CDR2: SQVTM, ANQGSEA. The CDR3 sequence is 11 residues long. CDR3 loop: CSAWGGKEQFF. In nucleotides, the CDR3 is TGCAGCGCCTGGGGCGGGAAGGAGCAGTTCTTC.

This clone was picked up a small number of times. The CDR3 bases are TGTGCCAGCAGCTTAGCGGGAGGGCCACGGAATGAGCAGTTCTTC. Translating it yields CASSLAGGPRNEQFF. The V and J genes are TRBV25-1 and TRBJ2-1, with TRBD2 identical over 11 bases. V was clipped by 6 bases and J by 7 bases; unmatched bases: 8. Per the germline V gene, CDR1 is MGHDK and CDR2 is SYGVNS. The CDR3 contains 15 residues.

The chain is built from TRBV9 and TRBJ1-1; D perhaps matches TRBD1 (5 bases). V was trimmed by 2 bases and J by 2 bases, leaving 10 bases between them. Per the germline V gene, CDR1 is SGDLS and CDR2 is YYNGEE. The CDR3 is 14 amino acids. In nucleotides, the CDR3 is TGTGCCAGCAGCGTGGGGGGGGACAACACTGAAGCTTTCTTT. This gives the protein CASSVGGDNTEAFF.

The rearrangement uses TRBV7-9 and TRBJ1-1; D not resolved. Trimming stripped 1 base from V and 8 bases from J, with 11 bases between. The CDR3 is 13 amino acids. Germline CDR1 is SEHNR and CDR2 is FQNEAQ (reference sequence). CDR3 amino acids: CASSLGEGREAFF. Here the CDR3 DNA reads TGTGCCAGCAGCTTAGGGGAGGGCAGGGAAGCTTTCTTT.

This clone was counted only a few times. An end of the junction differs from the germline gene, which may be a read error. The chain uses TRBV10-3 and TRBJ1-5; the D gene is possibly TRBD1 (5 bases). The CDR3 is 17 residues long. Looked up from germline, CDR1 is ENHRY and CDR2 is SYGVKD. The CDR3 protein is CAVSGGGRTNSNQPQHF. CDR3 nucleotide sequence: TGTGCCGTCAGCGGGGGAGGGCGGACTAATAGCAATCAGCCCCAGCATTTT.

The rearrangement joins TRBV2 to TRBJ1-1; D perhaps matches TRBD1 (5 bases). The V gene lost 3 bases and the J gene lost 11 bases, with 16 bases spanning the gap. The CDR3 extends over 13 amino acids. The germline gives CDR1 SNHLY, CDR2 FYNNEI. The CDR3, as DNA: TGTGCCAGCAGTGATTTGCGCGCAGGGTGGGCTTTCTTT. Residues: CASSDLRAGWAFF.

This clone has just a few counts. The V gene is TRBV29-1, the J gene TRBJ2-5; no definite D call. The DNA end favors TRBJ2-7, so the J call may be wrong. Per the germline V gene, CDR1 is SQVTM and CDR2 is ANQGSEA. The CDR3 loop spans 12 amino acids. CDR3 coding DNA: TGCAGCGTTGAAATTAGTAACTACGAGCAGTACTTC. It codes for CSVEISNYEQYF.

The chain recombines TRBV11-2 with TRBJ2-3; TRBD2 might be the D (5 bases). Trimming removed 0 bases at V and 2 bases at J, with 12 bases between. This CDR3 contains 16 residues. CDR1 is SGHAT, CDR2 FQNNGV, per germline. The CDR3: CASSLDFGENTDTQYF. CDR3 sequence (DNA): TGTGCCAGCAGCTTAGATTTTGGGGAGAACACAGATACGCAGTATTTT.

This clone showed up just a few times. This chain joins TRBV12-5 and TRBJ1-1, with D maybe TRBD1 (5 bases). The CDR3 extends over 14 amino acids. Germline loops: CDR1 LGHNT, CDR2 FRNRAP. The germline V and J ends were trimmed by 5 bases and 0 bases, with 10 bases remaining between them. For the CDR3, the DNA is TGTGCTAGTGGTCCCGACAGTCTGAACACTGAAGCTTTCTTT. It yields the protein CASGPDSLNTEAFF.

This clone was counted a few times. The V call is TRBV10-3, the J call TRBJ2-3; 8 bases fit TRBD1. CDR1 ENHRY and CDR2 SYGVKD come from the germline V gene. V dropped 4 bases and J dropped 4; count of bases not matched to a gene: 4. This CDR3 is built from 14 residues. DNA of the CDR3: TGTGCCATCAGTGGGGCAGGGGGCGCAGATACGCAGTATTTT. Translating gives CAISGAGGADTQYF.

This clone occurred a few times. The rearrangement links TRBV18 to TRBJ2-5; D perhaps matches TRBD1 (6 bases). Germline V gives CDR1 KGHSH, CDR2 LQKENI. There are 14 residues in the CDR3. V dropped 2 bases and J dropped 5 bases, with 12 bases sitting between them. The DNA of the CDR3 is TGTGCCAGCTCACCAACGACAGGTCTGGAGACCCAGTACTTC. This encodes CASSPTTGLETQYF.

The chain couples TRBV6-5 to TRBJ2-7, with D perhaps matching TRBD2 (6 bases). Per the germline V gene, CDR1 is MNHEY and CDR2 is SVGAGI. Trimming shortened V by 1 base and J by 0 bases, and 7 bases separated the two germline ends. The CDR3 consists of 14 residues. CDR3 nucleotide sequence: TGTGCCAGCAGTTACTGGCGGGACTCCTACGAGCAGTACTTC. Translated, it gives CASSYWRDSYEQYF.

The chain recombines TRBV5-4 with TRBJ2-5; 7 bases align to TRBD1. Per the germline V gene, CDR1 is SGHNT and CDR2 is YYREEE (reference sequence). The CDR3 spans 16 residues. The junction had 7 bases not matched to a gene; V was cut back by 0 bases and J by 2 bases. The CDR3 DNA sequence: TGTGCCAGCAGCTTGGCCGGGTCGGGACAGCAAGAGACCCAGTACTTC. As protein: CASSLAGSGQQETQYF.

The chain couples TRBV6-5 to TRBJ2-5, with a possible D match to TRBD1 (5 bases). Trimming removed 0 bases from V and 1 base from J, with 6 bases in between. The CDR3 consists of 14 residues. Germline lookup yields CDR1 MNHEY and CDR2 SVGAGI. Written as DNA, the CDR3 is TGTGCCAGCAGTTACTCGGGGCCCCAAGAGACCCAGTACTTC. Protein: CASSYSGPQETQYF.

The gene calls are TRBV27 and TRBJ2-7; 11 bases match TRBD2. The CDR3 is 15 amino acids. CDR1 MNHEY and CDR2 SMNVEV come from the germline V gene (reference sequence). The ends lost 6 bases at V and 4 bases at J; junction bases unmatched: 8. CDR3 nucleotides: TGTGCCAGCAGCCCAATCGGACTAGCGGGTTACGAGCAGTACTTC. Translating it yields CASSPIGLAGYEQYF.

The chain recombines TRBV5-4 with TRBJ2-7, with 7 bases matching TRBD1. The CDR3 spans 15 residues. V dropped 2 bases and J dropped 5; count of bases not matched to a gene: 10. CDR1 is SGHNT, CDR2 YYREEE, per germline (reference sequence). The CDR3 protein is CASSFQTGVRDEQYF. CDR3 coding DNA: TGTGCCAGCAGCTTTCAAACAGGGGTCCGGGACGAGCAGTACTTC.

This clone was seen only a few times. V and J are TRBV4-3 and TRBJ2-1, with 8 bases identical to TRBD2. This CDR3 comprises 15 residues. Trimming at V came to 5 bases and at J to 0 bases, leaving 3 bases not matched to a gene. Germline CDR1 reads LGHNA; CDR2 reads YSLEER. CDR3 nucleotides: TGCGCCAGCAGCTCTCTAGCGGGCTCCTACAATGAGCAGTTCTTC. This sequence encodes CASSSLAGSYNEQFF.

There are a few counts of this clone. V usage is TRBV7-2 and J usage is TRBJ2-1, with 7 bases lining up with TRBD2. V lost 1 base, J lost 4 bases, and 7 bases stayed unmatched. Germline CDR1 is SGHTA and CDR2 is FQGNSA. The CDR3 totals 16 residues. CDR3 region: CASSLVGTNGYNEQFF. CDR3 DNA sequence: TGTGCCAGCAGCTTAGTCGGGACTAATGGTTACAATGAGCAGTTCTTC.

V usage is TRBV28 and J usage is TRBJ2-2, with TRBD2 matching over 7 bases. V shed 11 bases, J shed 4 bases, and the junction held 10 bases outside the gene matches. The germline CDR1 and CDR2 sequences are MDHEN and SYDVKM. The CDR3 has 14 residues. The CDR3 region is CAAVPGGLTGELFF. CDR3 DNA sequence: TGTGCCGCGGTCCCGGGGGGACTCACCGGGGAGCTGTTTTTT.

The V gene is TRBV19, the J gene TRBJ2-3; possibly TRBD2 for D (5 bases). Trimming pared 5 bases from V and 9 bases from J, leaving 24 bases between. The germline CDR1 and CDR2 sequences are LNHDA and SQIVND (reference sequence). The CDR3 covers 16 residues. CDR3 coding DNA: TGTGCCAGTAGTTTCCGTAGCCGGGCCGTTGGGGAGACGCAGTATTTT. Translating it yields CASSFRSRAVGETQYF. The full variable domain, with the rest looked up from reference TRBV19 and TRBJ2-3, is DGGITQSPKYLFRKEGQNVTLSCEQNLNHDAMYWYRQDPGQGLRLIYYSQIVNDFQKGDIAEGYSVSREKKESFPLTVTSAQKNPTAFYLCASSFRSRAVGETQYFGPGTRLTVL.

This clone has just a few counts. The chain couples TRBV28 to TRBJ1-5, with 7 positions matching TRBD1. J gave up 7 bases and V 7 bases, and 13 bases lay outside the gene matches. Germline V gene data show CDR1 as MDHEN and CDR2 as SYDVKM. This CDR3 is 15 amino acids long. The chain's CDR3 is CASTFGQAPNQPQHF. CDR3 DNA: TGTGCCAGCACTTTCGGACAGGCTCCTAACCAGCCCCAGCATTTT.

This clone was seen a handful of times. CDR3 protein: CASRPSGRLAEQFF. For the CDR3, the DNA is TGTGCCAGCAGGCCTAGCGGGAGACTTGCTGAGCAGTTCTTC. The rearrangement uses TRBV5-4 and TRBJ2-1, with 10 bases identical to TRBD2. The germline gives CDR1 SGHNT, CDR2 YYREEE (reference sequence). After removal of 5 bases from V and 9 bases from J, the junction contained 8 bases not matched to a gene. CDR3 length: 14 residues.

This sequence joins TRBV9 and TRBJ1-2, with D possibly matching TRBD1 (6 bases). V lost 4 bases and J lost 6, with 16 bases in between. Germline V gene lookup returns CDR1 SGDLS and CDR2 YYNGEE. This CDR3 has 14 residues. CDR3 sequence reads: CASSYGTPRNGYTF. In DNA form, the CDR3 reads TGTGCCAGCAGCTACGGGACACCGAGGAATGGCTACACCTTC.

The rearrangement joins TRBV6-1 to TRBJ2-1, with 9 bases fitting TRBD1. V lost 4 bases, J lost 6 bases, and 10 bases stayed unmatched. The CDR3 is 16 amino acids. The V gene's germline CDR1 is MNHNS and CDR2 SASEGT. The CDR3 loop is CASSVPPGQGSNEQFF. The CDR3 DNA follows: TGTGCCAGCAGTGTCCCCCCGGGACAGGGTAGCAATGAGCAGTTCTTC.

CDR3 sequence reads: CASSLGPGAGEETQYF. The CDR3 bases are TGCGCCAGCAGCTTGGGGCCCGGAGCAGGGGAAGAGACCCAGTACTTC. The rearrangement joins TRBV5-1 to TRBJ2-5; maybe TRBD1 (6 bases). The germline V gene has CDR1 SGHRS and CDR2 YFSETQ. The CDR3 contains 16 residues. Trimming left V 0 bases short and J 3 bases short, with 15 bases between.

This clone was detected only a few times. The CDR3 bases are TGCGCCAGCAGCCAAGAAATTTATTTTAGGGACTCCTCCGCTGAGCAGTACTTC. It encodes CASSQEIYFRDSSAEQYF. The gene calls are TRBV4-1 and TRBJ2-7; maybe TRBD2 (6 bases). V lost 0 bases and J 7 bases, leaving 25 bases between the germline ends. Per the germline V gene, CDR1 is MGHRA and CDR2 is YSYEKL. CDR3 length equals 18 residues.

J is TRBJ1-5 and V is TRBV5-1, with TRBD1 as a possible D gene (5 bases). Trimming took off 4 bases at V and 7 bases at J, with 15 bases between the two ends. Germline values: CDR1 SGHRS, CDR2 YFSETQ. The CDR3 runs to 14 residues. The CDR3 DNA is TGCGCCAGCAGCCCATTGAGCAGGGCGCAGCCCCAGCATTTT. It yields the protein CASSPLSRAQPQHF.

The chain couples TRBV4-3 to TRBJ1-1; D is uncertain. CDR3 length: 14 amino acids. V dropped 3 bases and J dropped 0 bases, with 8 bases sitting between them. Germline V CDR1 and CDR2: LGHNA, YSLEER. CDR3 protein: CASSQNSMNTEAFF. The CDR3 nucleotides are TGCGCCAGCAGCCAGAACTCCATGAACACTGAAGCTTTCTTT.

This chain uses TRBV29-1 with TRBJ2-1, with a weak D call TRBD2 (6 bases). This CDR3 has 14 amino acids. Germline V gene data show CDR1 as SQVTM and CDR2 as ANQGSEA. The V and J ends lost 2 bases and 4 bases respectively, with 12 bases between them. The CDR3 region is CSVERRDRYNEQFF. CDR3 nucleotide sequence: TGCAGCGTTGAACGGCGGGACCGTTACAATGAGCAGTTCTTC.